This T cell receptor (beta chain) appears in the sequencing data of a study of radiotherapy plus CTLA-4 blockade in lung cancer. Study-wide background: Objective responses were observed in 15% to 20% of patients, and disease control was achieved by 30% to 35%.

Method: immunoSEQ multiplex PCR; TCRdb's copy keeps in-frame clones and lacks some. The sample records about 45,000 clones, more than 70% being singletons. V lost 7 bases, J lost 6 bases, and 10 bases lay in between. The CDR3 contains 11 residues. The germline V gene encodes CDR1 SGHTS and CDR2 YDEGEE. Sequences were derived from peripheral blood, sampled from a patient treated with radiotherapy plus ipilimumab. The receptor was isolated from a human donor with non-small cell lung cancer who had stable disease on radiotherapy plus ipilimumab. This sequence joins TRBV5-8 and TRBJ1-1; D not resolved. The CDR3 region is CASQEGSEAFF. The CDR3 bases are TGTGCCAGCCAGGAGGGTTCTGAAGCTTTCTTT.